This entry concerns a single TCR beta chain. Its antigen remains unidentified. The sample is drawn from a study of T cells after yellow fever vaccination. Trimming left V 4 bases short and J 2 bases short, with 13 bases between. CDR1 is SGHRS and CDR2 is YFSETQ in the germline V gene. The length of the CDR3 is 16 residues. The study, taken as a whole, reports: One caveat is that FACS-sorted repertoires could contain abundant clonotypes contaminating from the bulk population. The CD4 compartment and the CD8 compartment contained a small share of clonotypes in common.

Template switching with 5'RACE generated the TCR cDNA and added a universal primer site and UMIs. MiXCR, run by TCRdb on the 5' RACE reads, gives a single entry per CDR3 protein. The profile shows about 220,000 distinct CDR3 sequences, approximately 3.2% of them singletons. This clonotype originated in a man aged 18 to 35 who received the YFV17D yellow fever vaccine. The material sequenced was CD4+ T cells sorted from PBMCs, taken 10 days after the yellow fever booster vaccination. The J gene is TRBJ2-6, the V gene TRBV5-1; D perhaps matches TRBD2 (7 bases). In DNA, the CDR3 is TGCGCCAGCAGCCGAACGGGGGGCGCTGGGGCCAACGTCCTGACTTTC. Its protein product is CASSRTGGAGANVLTF.